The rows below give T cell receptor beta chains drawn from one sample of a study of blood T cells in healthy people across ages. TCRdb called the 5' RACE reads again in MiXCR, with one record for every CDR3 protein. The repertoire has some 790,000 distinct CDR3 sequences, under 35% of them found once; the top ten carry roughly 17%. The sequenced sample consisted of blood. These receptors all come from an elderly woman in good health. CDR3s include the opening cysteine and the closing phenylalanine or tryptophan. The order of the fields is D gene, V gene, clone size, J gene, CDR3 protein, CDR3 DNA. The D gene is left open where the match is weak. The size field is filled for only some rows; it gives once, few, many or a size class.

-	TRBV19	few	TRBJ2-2	CASSIPKTVSAGELFF	TGTGCCAGTAGTATTCCCAAGACAGTCTCGGCCGGGGAGCTGTTTTTT
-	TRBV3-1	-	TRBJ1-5	CASSQDINQPQHF	TGTGCCAGCAGCCAAGATATCAATCAGCCCCAGCATTTT
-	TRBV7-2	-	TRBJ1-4	CASSRDREKLFF	TGTGCCAGCAGTCGCGACCGTGAAAAACTGTTTTTT
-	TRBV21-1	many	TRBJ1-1	CASSKEFRGWGNTEAFF	TGTGCCAGCAGCAAAGAGTTCCGGGGGTGGGGGAACACTGAAGCTTTCTTT
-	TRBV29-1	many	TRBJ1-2	CSVDEGSPNYGYTF	TGCAGCGTTGACGAGGGGAGCCCTAACTATGGCTACACCTTC
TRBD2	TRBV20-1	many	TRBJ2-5	CSARLGTRPQETQYF	TGCAGTGCGCGCCTCGGGACTAGGCCACAAGAGACCCAGTACTTC
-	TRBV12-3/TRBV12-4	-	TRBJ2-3	CASSFGLMSADTQYF	TGTGCCAGCAGTTTTGGGCTTATGAGCGCAGATACGCAGTATTTT
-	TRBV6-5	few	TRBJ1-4	CASSYGTLRELFF	TGTGCCAGCAGTTACGGGACCCTACGCGAACTGTTTTTT
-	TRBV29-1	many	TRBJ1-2	CSVAGLEGYTF	TGCAGCGTTGCGGGATTAGAGGGCTACACCTTC
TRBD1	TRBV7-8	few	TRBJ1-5	CASSRDRFNQPQHF	TGTGCCAGCAGCCGGGACAGATTTAATCAGCCCCAGCATTTT
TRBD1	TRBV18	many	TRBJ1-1	CASSLTGDGYTEAFF	TGTGCCAGCTCACTGACAGGGGACGGGTACACTGAAGCTTTCTTT
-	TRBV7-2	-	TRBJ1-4	CASSPSSSATNEKLFF	TGTGCCAGCAGCCCAAGTTCCAGTGCAACTAATGAAAAACTGTTTTTT
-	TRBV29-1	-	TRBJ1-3	CSGRTSGNTIYF	TGCAGCGGGAGGACTTCGGGAAACACCATATATTTT
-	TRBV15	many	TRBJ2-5	CATSRETGILETQYF	TGTGCCACCAGCAGAGAGACCGGGATTTTGGAAACCCAGTACTTC
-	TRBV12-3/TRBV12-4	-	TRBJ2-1	CASSPRTTRETQFF	TGTGCCAGCAGTCCCCGCACGACCCGGGAGACCCAGTTCTTC
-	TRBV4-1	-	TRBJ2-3	CASAPLGSTDTQYF	TGCGCCAGCGCACCCTTGGGGAGCACAGATACGCAGTATTTT
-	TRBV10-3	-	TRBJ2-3	CAISGSPGLGADTQYF	TGTGCCATCAGTGGGTCCCCGGGCTTGGGCGCAGATACGCAGTATTTT
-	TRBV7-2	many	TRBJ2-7	CASSLAQGGRYEQYF	TGTGCCAGCAGCTTAGCGCAGGGTGGAAGGTACGAGCAGTACTTC
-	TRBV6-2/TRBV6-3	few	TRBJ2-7	CASRTRVGSYEQYF	TGTGCCAGCAGGACCAGGGTGGGCTCCTACGAGCAGTACTTC
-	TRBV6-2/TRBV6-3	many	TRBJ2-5	CASSYPRLVQETQYF	TGTGCCAGCAGTTACCCCCGACTAGTACAAGAGACCCAGTACTTC
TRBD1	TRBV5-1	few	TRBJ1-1	CASSSTGGLTEAFF	TGCGCCAGCAGCTCGACAGGGGGTCTCACTGAAGCTTTCTTT
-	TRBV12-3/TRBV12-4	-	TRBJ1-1	CASSLAFPARGAFF	TGTGCCAGCAGTTTAGCGTTCCCAGCCCGGGGAGCTTTCTTT
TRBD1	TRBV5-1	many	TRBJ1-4	CASSFSTGGKEKLFF	TGCGCCAGCAGCTTTTCCACAGGGGGGAAGGAAAAACTGTTTTTT
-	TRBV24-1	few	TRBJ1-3	CATSERDGNTIYF	TGTGCCACCAGTGAACGAGACGGAAACACCATATATTTT
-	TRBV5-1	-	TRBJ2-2	CASSAGANTGELFF	TGCGCCAGCAGCGCGGGTGCGAACACCGGGGAGCTGTTTTTT
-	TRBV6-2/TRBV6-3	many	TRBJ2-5	CASSYHTRQFQETQYF	TGTGCCAGCAGTTACCACACGAGACAGTTTCAAGAGACCCAGTACTTC
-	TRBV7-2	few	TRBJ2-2	CASSFLANTGELFF	TGTGCCAGCAGCTTTTTAGCTAACACCGGGGAGCTGTTTTTT
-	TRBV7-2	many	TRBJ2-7	CASSLGGSVNYEQYF	TGTGCCAGCAGCTTAGGGGGGTCTGTTAACTACGAGCAGTACTTC
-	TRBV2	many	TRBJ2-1	CASSEDRGAPRGYNEQFF	TGTGCCAGCAGTGAGGATAGAGGCGCGCCGAGGGGTTACAATGAGCAGTTCTTC
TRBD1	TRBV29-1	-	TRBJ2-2	CSVVDRGRIGGELFF	TGCAGCGTTGTGGACAGGGGGCGCATCGGTGGGGAGCTGTTTTTT
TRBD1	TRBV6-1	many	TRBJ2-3	CASRTGDTQYF	TGTGCCAGCAGGACAGGGGATACGCAGTATTTT
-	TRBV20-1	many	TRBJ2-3	CSALSTDTQYF	TGCAGTGCCCTGAGCACAGATACGCAGTATTTT
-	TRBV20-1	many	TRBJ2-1	CSAPESSYNEQFF	TGCAGTGCCCCAGAGTCCTCCTACAATGAGCAGTTCTTC
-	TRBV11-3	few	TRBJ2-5	CASSPLAGTQYF	TGTGCCAGCAGCCCCCTGGCGGGGACCCAGTACTTC
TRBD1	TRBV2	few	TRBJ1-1	CASRTGQGAGTEAFF	TGTGCCAGCAGAACCGGACAGGGGGCAGGGACTGAAGCTTTCTTT
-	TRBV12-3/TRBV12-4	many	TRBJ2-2	CASSPKSRAGTGELFF	TGTGCCAGCAGTCCCAAATCCAGGGCTGGCACCGGGGAGCTGTTTTTT
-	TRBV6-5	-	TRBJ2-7	CASSYGVRIGGYGQYF	TGTGCCAGCAGTTACGGGGTAAGGATCGGGGGCTACGGGCAGTACTTC
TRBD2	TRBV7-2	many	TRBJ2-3	CASSLRTSGGAERDTQYF	TGTGCCAGCAGCTTAAGGACTAGCGGGGGGGCGGAAAGAGATACGCAGTATTTT
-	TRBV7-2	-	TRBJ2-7	CASSTARLDEQYF	TGTGCCAGCAGCACGGCGCGGCTGGACGAGCAGTACTTC
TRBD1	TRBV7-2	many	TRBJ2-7	CASSPSGQGPYEQYF	TGTGCCAGCAGCCCATCGGGACAGGGGCCCTACGAGCAGTACTTC
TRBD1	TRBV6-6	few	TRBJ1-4	CASSGRDRGYNEKLFF	TGTGCCAGCAGCGGCCGGGACAGGGGCTATAATGAAAAACTGTTTTTT
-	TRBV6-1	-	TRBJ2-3	CASPKERQASTDTQYF	TGTGCCAGCCCGAAGGAGCGGCAAGCTAGCACAGATACGCAGTATTTT
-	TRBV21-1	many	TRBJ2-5	CASSKDSIQETQYF	TGTGCCAGCAGCAAAGATAGCATCCAAGAGACCCAGTACTTC
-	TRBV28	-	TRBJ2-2	CASRTPEGAGELFF	TGTGCCAGCAGAACTCCGGAGGGAGCCGGGGAGCTGTTTTTT
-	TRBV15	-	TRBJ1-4	CATSREKSARNEKLFF	TGTGCCACCAGCAGAGAAAAATCTGCTCGGAATGAAAAACTGTTTTTT
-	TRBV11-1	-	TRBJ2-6	CASSLGQHSGANVRTF	TGTGCCAGCAGCTTGGGTCAGCACTCTGGGGCCAACGTCCGGACTTTC